This TCR beta chain originates from a study of blood T cells in healthy people across ages. Findings of the study overall: Researchers report that TCR beta diversity correlated strongly with naive T cell percentage. It was not possible, with unsorted PBMCs, to conclusively compare naive and antigen-experienced cells.

Germline values: CDR1 SGDLS, CDR2 YYNGEE. After removal of 0 bases from V and 5 bases from J, the junction contained 5 bases not matched to a gene. The CDR3 extends over 15 amino acids. A few counts support this clonotype. The antigen is undetermined. For the second PCR, which ran for 7 to 11 cycles, a sample-barcoded 5' primer and a J-beta primer mix were used. Researchers report that each sample yielded at least 3 million CDR3-containing paired-end reads. TCRdb re-called the 5' RACE reads with MiXCR, one entry per CDR3 protein. The sample gives more than 800,000 distinct CDR3 sequences, around 28% of which show up once; 15% to 20% is in the top ten.

V is TRBV9 and J is TRBJ2-1; 7 bases match TRBD2. Sample: blood. The receptor was isolated from a woman aged 80 or older in good health. The CDR3 reads CASSVGLARHNEQFF. DNA for the CDR3: TGTGCCAGCAGCGTAGGACTAGCTCGTCACAATGAGCAGTTCTTC.